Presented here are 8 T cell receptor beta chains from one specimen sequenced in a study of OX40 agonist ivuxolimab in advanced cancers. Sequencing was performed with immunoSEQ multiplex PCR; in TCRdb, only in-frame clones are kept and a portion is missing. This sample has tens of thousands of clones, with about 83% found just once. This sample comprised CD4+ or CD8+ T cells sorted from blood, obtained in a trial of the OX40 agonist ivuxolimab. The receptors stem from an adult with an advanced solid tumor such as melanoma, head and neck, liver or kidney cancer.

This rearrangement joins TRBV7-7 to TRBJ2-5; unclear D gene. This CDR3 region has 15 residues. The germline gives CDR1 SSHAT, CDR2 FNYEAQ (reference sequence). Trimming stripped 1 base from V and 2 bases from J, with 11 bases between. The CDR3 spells CASSLGRQGQETQYF. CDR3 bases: TGTGCCAGCAGCTTAGGGCGTCAAGGACAAGAGACCCAGTACTTC.

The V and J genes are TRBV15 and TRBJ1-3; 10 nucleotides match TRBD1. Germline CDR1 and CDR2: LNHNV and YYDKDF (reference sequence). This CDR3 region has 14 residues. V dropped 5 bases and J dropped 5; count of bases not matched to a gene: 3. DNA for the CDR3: TGTGCCACCAGCTGGGACAGGGGAAGAAACACCATATATTTT. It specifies CATSWDRGRNTIYF.

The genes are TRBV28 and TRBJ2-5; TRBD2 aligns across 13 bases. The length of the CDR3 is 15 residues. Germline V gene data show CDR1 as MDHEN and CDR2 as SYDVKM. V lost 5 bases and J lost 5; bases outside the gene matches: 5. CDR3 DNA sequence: TGTGCCAGCAGTCAACTAGCGGGGGGGCGTGAGACCCAGTACTTC. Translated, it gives CASSQLAGGRETQYF.

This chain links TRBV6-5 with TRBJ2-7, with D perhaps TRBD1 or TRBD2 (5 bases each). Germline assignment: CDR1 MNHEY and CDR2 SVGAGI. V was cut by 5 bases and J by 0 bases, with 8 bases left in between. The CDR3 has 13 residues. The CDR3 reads CASSRDRSYEQYF. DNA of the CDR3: TGTGCCAGCAGTCGGGACCGCTCCTACGAGCAGTACTTC.

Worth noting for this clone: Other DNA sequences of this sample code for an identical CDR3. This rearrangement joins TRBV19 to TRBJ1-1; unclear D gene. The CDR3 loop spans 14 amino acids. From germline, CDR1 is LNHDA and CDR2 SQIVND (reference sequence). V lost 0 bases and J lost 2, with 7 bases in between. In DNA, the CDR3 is TGTGCCAGTAGTATAGATATGGGTAACACTGAAGCTTTCTTT. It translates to CASSIDMGNTEAFF.

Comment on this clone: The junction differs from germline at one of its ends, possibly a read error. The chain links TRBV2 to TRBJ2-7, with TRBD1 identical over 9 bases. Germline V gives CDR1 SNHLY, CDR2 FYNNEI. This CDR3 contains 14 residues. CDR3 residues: CASTEQGALNEQYF. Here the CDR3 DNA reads TGTGCCAGCACTGAACAGGGGGCATTAAACGAGCAGTACTTC.

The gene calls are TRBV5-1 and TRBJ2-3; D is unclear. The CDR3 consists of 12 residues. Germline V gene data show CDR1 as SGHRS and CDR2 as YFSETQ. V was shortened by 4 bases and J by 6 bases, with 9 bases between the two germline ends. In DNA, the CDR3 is TGCGCCAGCAGCCCGGACGTGGATACGCAGTATTTT. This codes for CASSPDVDTQYF.

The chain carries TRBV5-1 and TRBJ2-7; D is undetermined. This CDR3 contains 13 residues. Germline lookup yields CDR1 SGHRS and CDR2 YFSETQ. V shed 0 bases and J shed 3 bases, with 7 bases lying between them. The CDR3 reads CASSLDGYYEQYF. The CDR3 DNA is TGCGCCAGCAGCTTGGACGGGTACTACGAGCAGTACTTC. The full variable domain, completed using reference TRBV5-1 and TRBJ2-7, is KAGVTQTPRYLIKTRGQQVTLSCSPISGHRSVSWYQQTPGQGLQFLFEYFSETQRNKGNFPGRFSGRQFSNSRSEMNVSTLELGDSALYLCASSLDGYYEQYFGPGTRLTVT.